The T cell receptor (beta chain) described here comes from a study of OX40 agonist ivuxolimab in advanced cancers. Study-wide context: With a range of roughly 23 to 85, age averaged approximately 55 years, and about 80% were male. Three dose-escalation patients had partial responses: one with hepatocellular carcinoma and two with cutaneous melanoma.

Assay used: immunoSEQ multiplex PCR; TCRdb lists only in-frame clones, some missing. The sample lists 70,000 to 80,000 clones, 93% occurring once. Germline CDR1 is MNHEY and CDR2 is SMNVEV (reference sequence). Unmatched junction bases numbered 14, after V lost 3 bases and J lost 4 bases. This CDR3 spans 18 amino acids. In regard to this clone: Its specificity is not known.

Study conclusions and caveats: Relatively little clonal expansion, among the lowest observed, appeared in partial responders at 0.1-3.0 mg/kg. CD8+ T cells (on average) carried more expanded clones than CD4+ T cells.

This receptor was identified in an adult with an advanced solid tumor such as melanoma, head and neck, liver or kidney cancer. The chain is built from TRBV27 and TRBJ2-1; 8 nucleotides match TRBD1. The source was CD4+ or CD8+ T cells sorted from blood, collected in a trial of the OX40 agonist ivuxolimab. CDR3 bases: TGTGCCAGCAGTTTGTCTGAAACCGGGACAGGAGGATACAATGAGCAGTTCTTC. Its translation: CASSLSETGTGGYNEQFF.